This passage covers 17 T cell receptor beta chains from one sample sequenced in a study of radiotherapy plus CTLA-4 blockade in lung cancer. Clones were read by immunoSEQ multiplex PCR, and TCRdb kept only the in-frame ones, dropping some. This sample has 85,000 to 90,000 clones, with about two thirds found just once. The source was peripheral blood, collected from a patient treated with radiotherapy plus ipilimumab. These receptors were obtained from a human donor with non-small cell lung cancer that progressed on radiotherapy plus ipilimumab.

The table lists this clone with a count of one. CDR3 in amino acids: CASSSPGEQYF. The CDR3 nucleotides are TGTGCCAGCAGTTCCCCTGGTGAGCAGTACTTC. The chain carries TRBV27 and TRBJ2-7; D is uncertain. Deletions cut 4 bases from V and 7 bases from J, with 8 bases between. There are 11 residues in the CDR3. Germline V gene data show CDR1 as MNHEY and CDR2 as SMNVEV (reference sequence).

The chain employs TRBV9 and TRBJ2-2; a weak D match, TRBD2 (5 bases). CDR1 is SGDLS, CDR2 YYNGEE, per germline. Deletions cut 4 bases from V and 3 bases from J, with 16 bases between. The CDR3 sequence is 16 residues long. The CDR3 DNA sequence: TGTGCCAGCAGCATCGTGGGAGAGGCGTACACCGGGGAGCTGTTTTTT. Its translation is CASSIVGEAYTGELFF.

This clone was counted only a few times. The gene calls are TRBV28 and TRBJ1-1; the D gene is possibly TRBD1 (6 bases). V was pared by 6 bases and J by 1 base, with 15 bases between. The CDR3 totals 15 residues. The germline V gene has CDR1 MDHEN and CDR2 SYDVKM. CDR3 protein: CASRKGGGGNTEAFF. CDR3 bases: TGTGCCAGCAGGAAGGGGGGGGGAGGGAACACTGAAGCTTTCTTT.

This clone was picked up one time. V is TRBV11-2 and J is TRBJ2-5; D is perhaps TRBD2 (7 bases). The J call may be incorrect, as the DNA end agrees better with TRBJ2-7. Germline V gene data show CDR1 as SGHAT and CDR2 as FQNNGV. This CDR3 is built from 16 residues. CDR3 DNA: TGTGCCAGCAGCTTAGATGGGAGGGACACCTCCTACGAGCAGTACTTC. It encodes CASSLDGRDTSYEQYF.

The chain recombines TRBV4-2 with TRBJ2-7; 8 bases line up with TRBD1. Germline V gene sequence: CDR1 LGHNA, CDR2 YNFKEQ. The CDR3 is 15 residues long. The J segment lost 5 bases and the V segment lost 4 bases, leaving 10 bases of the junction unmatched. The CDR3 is CASSPGTGLRDEQYF. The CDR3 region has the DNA TGTGCCAGCAGCCCCGGGACAGGACTTAGGGACGAGCAGTACTTC.

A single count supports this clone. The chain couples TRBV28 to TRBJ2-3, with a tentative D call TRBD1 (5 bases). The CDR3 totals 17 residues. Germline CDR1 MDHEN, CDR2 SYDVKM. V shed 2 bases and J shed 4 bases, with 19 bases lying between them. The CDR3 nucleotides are TGTGCCAGCAGTTTAACGCTTTCGGCAGGGATTGCAGATACGCAGTATTTT. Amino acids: CASSLTLSAGIADTQYF.

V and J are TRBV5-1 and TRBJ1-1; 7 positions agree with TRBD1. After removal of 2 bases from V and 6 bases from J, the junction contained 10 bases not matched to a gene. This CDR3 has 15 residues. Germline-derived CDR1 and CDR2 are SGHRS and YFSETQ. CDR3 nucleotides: TGCGCCAGCAGCTTCCTTACAGGGGTGGTCGCTGAAGCTTTCTTT. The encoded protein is CASSFLTGVVAEAFF.

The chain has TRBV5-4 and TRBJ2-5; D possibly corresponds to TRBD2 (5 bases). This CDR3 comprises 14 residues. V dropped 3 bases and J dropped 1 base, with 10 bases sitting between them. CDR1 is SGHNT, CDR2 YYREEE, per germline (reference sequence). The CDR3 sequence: CASSSHGVQETQYF. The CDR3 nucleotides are TGTGCCAGCAGCTCCCACGGGGTCCAAGAGACCCAGTACTTC.

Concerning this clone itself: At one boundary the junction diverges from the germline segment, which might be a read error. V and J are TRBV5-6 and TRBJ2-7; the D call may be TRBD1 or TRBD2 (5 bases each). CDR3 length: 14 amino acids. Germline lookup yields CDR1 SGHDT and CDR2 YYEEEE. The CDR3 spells CAGSITGTYYEQYF. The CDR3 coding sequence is TGTGCCGGCAGCATTACCGGGACCTACTACGAGCAGTACTTC.

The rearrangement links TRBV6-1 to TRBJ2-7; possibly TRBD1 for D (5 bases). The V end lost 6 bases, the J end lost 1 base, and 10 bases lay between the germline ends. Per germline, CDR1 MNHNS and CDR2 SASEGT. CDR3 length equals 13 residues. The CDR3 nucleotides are TGTGCCAGCAGATTGACAGAGTCCTACGAGCAGTACTTC. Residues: CASRLTESYEQYF.

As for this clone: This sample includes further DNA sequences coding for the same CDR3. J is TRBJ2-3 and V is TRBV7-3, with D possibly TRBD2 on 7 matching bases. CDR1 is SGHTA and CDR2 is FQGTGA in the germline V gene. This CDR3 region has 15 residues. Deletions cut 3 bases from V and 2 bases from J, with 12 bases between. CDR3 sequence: CASSFGGLTTDTQYF. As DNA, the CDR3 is TGTGCCAGCAGCTTCGGGGGGCTTACCACAGATACGCAGTATTTT.

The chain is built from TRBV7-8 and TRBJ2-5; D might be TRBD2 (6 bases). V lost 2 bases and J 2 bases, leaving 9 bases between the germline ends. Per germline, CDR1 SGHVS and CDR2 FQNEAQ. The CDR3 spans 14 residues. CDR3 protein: CASSLPGRQETQYF. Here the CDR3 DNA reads TGTGCCAGCAGCTTACCGGGGAGGCAAGAGACCCAGTACTTC.

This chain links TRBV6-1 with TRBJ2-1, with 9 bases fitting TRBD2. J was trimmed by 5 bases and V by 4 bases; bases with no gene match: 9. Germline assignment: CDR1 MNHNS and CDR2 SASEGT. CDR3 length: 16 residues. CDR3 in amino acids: CASSASAGGNDNEQFF. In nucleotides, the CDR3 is TGTGCCAGCAGTGCCTCAGCGGGGGGTAACGACAATGAGCAGTTCTTC.

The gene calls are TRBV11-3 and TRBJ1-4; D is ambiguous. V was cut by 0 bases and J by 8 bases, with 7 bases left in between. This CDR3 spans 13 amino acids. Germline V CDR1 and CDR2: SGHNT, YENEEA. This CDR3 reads CASSLDPGEKLFF. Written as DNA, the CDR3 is TGTGCCAGCAGCTTAGATCCCGGGGAAAAACTGTTTTTT.

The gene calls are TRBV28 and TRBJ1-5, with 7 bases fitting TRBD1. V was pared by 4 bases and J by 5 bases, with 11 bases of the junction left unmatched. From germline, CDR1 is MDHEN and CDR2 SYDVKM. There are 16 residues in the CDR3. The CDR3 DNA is TGTGCCAGCAGTTCCCAACGACAGGGCGGATATCAGCCCCAGCATTTT. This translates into CASSSQRQGGYQPQHF.

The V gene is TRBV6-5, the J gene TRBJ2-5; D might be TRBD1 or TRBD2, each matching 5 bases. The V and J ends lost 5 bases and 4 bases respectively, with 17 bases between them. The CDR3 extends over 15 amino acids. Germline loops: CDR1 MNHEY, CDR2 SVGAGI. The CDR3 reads CASSLSSGRLETQYF. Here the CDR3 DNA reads TGTGCCAGCAGTCTCTCCTCGGGGCGCTTAGAGACCCAGTACTTC.

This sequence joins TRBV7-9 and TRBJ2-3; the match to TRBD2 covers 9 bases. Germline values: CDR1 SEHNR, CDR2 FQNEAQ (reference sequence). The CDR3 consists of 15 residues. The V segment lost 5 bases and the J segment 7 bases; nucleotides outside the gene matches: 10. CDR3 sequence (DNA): TGTGCCAGCAGCCTTAGCGGGAGTCCTCCCTATACGCAGTATTTT. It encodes CASSLSGSPPYTQYF.